The entry that follows covers one TCR beta chain sequence. Trimming took off 4 bases at V and 2 bases at J, with 12 bases between the two ends. Looked up from germline, CDR1 is MNHNS and CDR2 is SASEGT. The CDR3 is made up of 15 amino acids. TCRdb's table, derived via immunoSEQ multiplex PCR, lists solely in-frame clones and lacks some. The sample contains tens of thousands of clones, 92% of which appear only once. This sample was included in a study of T cells after somatic rescue of genetic block. The chain is built from TRBV6-1 and TRBJ1-5, with D perhaps matching TRBD1 (5 bases). The source is a man aged 35 to 55. Material for sequencing was peripheral blood mononuclear cells (PBMCs). The CDR3 loop reads CASSASLQGNQPQHF. The DNA of the CDR3 is TGTGCCAGCAGTGCTTCCTTACAGGGCAATCAGCCCCAGCATTTT.